This T cell receptor beta chain was sequenced for a study of blood T cell repertoires in COVID-19. Method: immunoSEQ multiplex PCR; TCRdb's copy keeps in-frame clones and lacks some. The table has approximately 150,000 clones, roughly 84% seen once. The germline V and J ends were trimmed by 3 bases and 5 bases, with 15 bases remaining between them. CDR3 size: 14 residues. CDR1 SGHRS and CDR2 YFSETQ come from the germline V gene. The sequencing input was PBMCs or T cells enriched from blood (not recorded which). The chain carries TRBV5-1 and TRBJ2-7, with D possibly being TRBD1 (8 bases). The sequence derives from a man aged 65 to 85 who had been exposed to COVID-19. CDR3: CASSSTGAGDEQYF. CDR3 DNA sequence: TGCGCCAGCAGCTCGACAGGGGCGGGGGACGAGCAGTACTTC.